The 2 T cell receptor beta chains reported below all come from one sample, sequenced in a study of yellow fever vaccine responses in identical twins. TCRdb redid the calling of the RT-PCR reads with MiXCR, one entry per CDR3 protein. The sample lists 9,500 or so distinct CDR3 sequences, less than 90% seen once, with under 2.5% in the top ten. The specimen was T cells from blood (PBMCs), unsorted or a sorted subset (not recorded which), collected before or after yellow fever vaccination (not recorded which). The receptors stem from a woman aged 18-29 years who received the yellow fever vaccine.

The CDR3 here is CASSQQFDTNGYTF. CDR3 bases: TGTGCCAGCAGCCAACAATTTGATACCAATGGCTACACCTTC. The gene calls are TRBV14 and TRBJ1-2; D is ambiguous. Per the germline V gene, CDR1 is SGHDN and CDR2 is FVKESK. The CDR3 sequence is 14 residues long. V shed 2 bases and J shed 6 bases, with 13 bases lying between them.

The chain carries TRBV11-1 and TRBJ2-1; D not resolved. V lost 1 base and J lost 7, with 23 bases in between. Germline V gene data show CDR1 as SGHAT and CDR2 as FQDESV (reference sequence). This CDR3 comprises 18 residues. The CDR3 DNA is TGTGCCAGCAGCTTAGTTAGGGCAGGAGAGGAAGCTGTTAATGAGCAGTTCTTC. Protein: CASSLVRAGEEAVNEQFF.